The clone carrying this T cell receptor (beta chain) was recorded at least ten times. TCRdb analysed the multiplex PCR reads with MiXCR anew, one entry per CDR3 protein. This table holds more than 200,000 distinct CDR3 sequences, about 30% found once. Breast cancer patients provided tissue from their axillary draining lymph nodes. These data originate in a study of breast tumors, draining lymph nodes, adjacent tissues. The germline V gene encodes CDR1 SQVTM and CDR2 ANQGSEA. This CDR3 region has 14 residues. V lost 3 bases, J lost 4 bases, and 5 bases stayed unmatched. The receptor was isolated from a female donor with breast cancer. Some clones in this sample may be carry-over from other donors' samples. V is TRBV29-1 and J is TRBJ2-2; 7 bases are shared with TRBD1. Specimen: axillary lymph node tissue. CDR3 residues: CSVDSQGSTGELFF. CDR3 DNA sequence: TGCAGCGTTGATTCACAGGGGAGCACCGGGGAGCTGTTTTTT.